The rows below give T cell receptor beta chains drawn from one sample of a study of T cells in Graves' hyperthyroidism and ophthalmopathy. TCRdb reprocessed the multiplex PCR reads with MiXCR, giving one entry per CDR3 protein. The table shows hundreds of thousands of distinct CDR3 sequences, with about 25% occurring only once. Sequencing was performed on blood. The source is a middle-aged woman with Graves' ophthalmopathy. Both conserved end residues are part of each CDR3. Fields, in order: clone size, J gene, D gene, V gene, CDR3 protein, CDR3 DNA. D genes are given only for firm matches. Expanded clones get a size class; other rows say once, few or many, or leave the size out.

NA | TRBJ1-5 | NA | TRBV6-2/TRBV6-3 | CASSYSRVQPQHF | TGTGCCAGCAGTTACTCGAGGGTTCAGCCCCAGCATTTT
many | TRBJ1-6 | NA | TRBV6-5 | CASSSPSDPRDSPLHF | TGTGCCAGCAGTTCCCCTTCCGACCCAAGGGACTCACCCCTCCACTTT
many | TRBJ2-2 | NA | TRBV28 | CASDDYAGELFF | TGTGCCAGCGACGATTACGCCGGGGAGCTGTTTTTT
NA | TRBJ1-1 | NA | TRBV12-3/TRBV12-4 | CASSAEGGQGEAFF | TGTGCCAGCAGTGCAGAGGGGGGGCAGGGTGAAGCTTTCTTT
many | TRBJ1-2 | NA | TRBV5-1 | CASSPRGEGYGYTF | TGCGCCAGCAGCCCCAGGGGTGAAGGCTATGGCTACACCTTC
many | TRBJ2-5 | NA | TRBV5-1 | CASNPGALLEVETQYF | TGCGCCAGCAACCCAGGGGCCCTCCTAGAGGTAGAGACCCAGTACTTC
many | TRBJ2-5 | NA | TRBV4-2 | CASSQVGQSQETQYF | TGTGCCAGCAGCCAAGTGGGTCAGTCGCAAGAGACCCAGTACTTC
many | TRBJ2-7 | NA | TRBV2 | CASKDGKGSDEQYF | TGTGCCAGCAAGGACGGGAAGGGATCCGACGAGCAGTACTTC
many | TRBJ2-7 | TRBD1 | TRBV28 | CASSLYGTGTHEQYF | TGTGCCAGCAGTTTATATGGGACAGGGACCCACGAGCAGTACTTC
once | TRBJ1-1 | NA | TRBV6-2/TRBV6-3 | CASSDATKYTEAFF | TGTGCCAGCAGCGACGCCACTAAATACACTGAAGCTTTCTTT
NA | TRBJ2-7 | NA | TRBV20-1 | CSARALETPYEQYF | TGCAGTGCTAGAGCCCTAGAGACTCCCTACGAGCAGTACTTC
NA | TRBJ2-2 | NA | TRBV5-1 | CASSLKPGNTGELFF | TGCGCCAGCAGCTTGAAACCCGGGAACACCGGGGAGCTGTTTTTT
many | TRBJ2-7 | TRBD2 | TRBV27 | CASSGTSGRKGYEQYF | TGTGCCAGCAGTGGCACTAGCGGGAGGAAGGGCTACGAGCAGTACTTC
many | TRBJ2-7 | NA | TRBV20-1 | CSARIPTRSSYEQYF | TGCAGTGCTAGAATCCCTACCAGGAGCTCCTACGAGCAGTACTTC
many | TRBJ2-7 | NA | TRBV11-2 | CASSLDRQYYEQYF | TGTGCCAGCAGCTTAGATCGACAGTACTACGAGCAGTACTTC
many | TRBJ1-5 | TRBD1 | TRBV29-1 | CSVRQGTLSNQPQHF | TGCAGCGTTAGACAGGGGACCCTTAGCAATCAGCCCCAGCATTTT